The 20 T cell receptor beta chains presented below share a single source sample, sequenced in a study of cytomegalovirus exposure and HLA in healthy donors. PCR amplification relied on 60 Vbeta primers (plus 13 Jbeta primers). Profiled with immunoSEQ multiplex PCR; TCRdb holds only in-frame clones, not every one. This sample carries about 78,000 clones, 72% of them seen once, and the ten largest clones take around 10%. Input material: PBMCs. Receptors were obtained from a woman aged 40-49 years in good health and CMV-seropositive.

This chain joins TRBV30 and TRBJ1-1; D remains unclear. V lost 2 bases and J 0 bases, leaving 7 bases between the germline ends. This CDR3 comprises 13 residues. In germline, CDR1 is GTSNPN, CDR2 SVGIG (reference sequence). The CDR3 sequence: CAWSRALNTEAFF. In DNA form, the CDR3 reads TGTGCCTGGAGTCGCGCCCTGAACACTGAAGCTTTCTTT.

The CDR3 here is CAWSADSNSPLHF. The CDR3, as DNA: TGTGCCTGGAGTGCAGACAGTAATTCACCCCTCCACTTT. This chain links TRBV30 with TRBJ1-6; a weak D match, TRBD1 (5 bases). The CDR3 length is 13 residues. V lost 1 base, J lost 6 bases, and 7 bases lay in between. The germline gives CDR1 GTSNPN, CDR2 SVGIG (reference sequence).

The chain couples TRBV27 to TRBJ1-5; 8 bases map to TRBD1. The CDR3 runs to 16 residues. Per the germline V gene, CDR1 is MNHEY and CDR2 is SMNVEV (reference sequence). Trimming removed 1 base from V and 2 bases from J; junction bases left unmatched: 4. This CDR3 is CASSLWGQVGNQPQHF. The CDR3 DNA reads TGTGCCAGCAGTTTATGGGGACAGGTCGGCAATCAGCCCCAGCATTTT.

CDR3 nucleotide sequence: TGTGCCAGCAGCCCGATAGGACAGCTTGAAGCTTTCTTT. Protein sequence: CASSPIGQLEAFF. The rearrangement uses TRBV7-7 and TRBJ1-1; D is perhaps TRBD1 (6 bases). This CDR3 spans 13 amino acids. Germline V gene sequence: CDR1 SSHAT, CDR2 FNYEAQ (reference sequence). With 5 bases removed from V and 7 bases from J, the gap between germline ends came to 14 bases.

Concerning this clone: The limits of the CDR3 on the DNA are not certain, so only TCRdb's listed CDR3 is given. This sequence joins TRBV5-4 and TRBJ1-2; the table calls TRBD1, which could not be checked here. The germline gives CDR1 SGHNT, CDR2 YYREEE (reference sequence). Termini included, the CDR3 measures 16 amino acids. CDR3 residues: CASSLEFGQGANGYPF.

The J gene is TRBJ2-3, the V gene TRBV6-6; TRBD1 matches at 12 bases. The CDR3 runs 16 residues. With V trimmed by 5 bases and J by 5 bases, 8 bases remained unmatched. Germline V gene data show CDR1 as MNHNY and CDR2 as SVGAGI (reference sequence). The CDR3 DNA is TGTGCCAGCAGTGTACCGGGACAGGGGGCGTTAGATACGCAGTATTTT. Translation gives CASSVPGQGALDTQYF.

This chain joins TRBV7-9 and TRBJ2-1; D gene unclear. The CDR3 is 15 amino acids. CDR1 is SEHNR and CDR2 is FQNEAQ in the germline V gene (reference sequence). The germline V and J ends were trimmed by 1 base and 6 bases, with 13 bases remaining between them. CDR3 bases: TGTGCCAGCAGCTTAGAACCGGCCGGAGCCAATGAGCAGTTCTTC. It translates to CASSLEPAGANEQFF. Full variable domain (remainder filled in from reference TRBV7-9 and TRBJ2-1): DTGVSQNPRHKITKRGQNVTFRCDPISEHNRLYWYRQTLGQGPEFLTYFQNEAQLEKSRLLSDRFSAERPKGSFSTLEIQRTEQGDSAMYLCASSLEPAGANEQFFGPGTRLTVL.

The V gene is TRBV5-4, the J gene TRBJ2-2; D is unresolved. V shed 0 bases and J shed 0 bases, with 9 bases lying between them. Germline CDR1 and CDR2: SGHNT and YYREEE (reference sequence). This CDR3 spans 16 amino acids. DNA for the CDR3: TGTGCCAGCAGCTTGGGGCAGGCCGCGAACACCGGGGAGCTGTTTTTT. Protein: CASSLGQAANTGELFF.

V is TRBV4-2 and J is TRBJ2-1; the D gene is possibly TRBD2 (6 bases). CDR3 size: 15 residues. V dropped 0 bases and J dropped 2 bases, with 8 bases sitting between them. Germline CDR1 is LGHNA and CDR2 is YNFKEQ. The CDR3 spells CASSQERDAYNEQFF. The CDR3 DNA sequence: TGTGCCAGCAGCCAAGAGCGGGATGCCTACAATGAGCAGTTCTTC.

This clone showed up just a few times. V is TRBV28 and J is TRBJ1-5; no definite D call. Trimming took off 4 bases at V and 6 bases at J, with 13 bases between the two ends. The CDR3 has 14 amino acids. Germline V gene sequence: CDR1 MDHEN, CDR2 SYDVKM. The CDR3 DNA reads as TGTGCCAGCAGTTCCCTGGACGGAGGTCAGCCCCAGCATTTT. It encodes CASSSLDGGQPQHF.

J is TRBJ1-1 and V is TRBV2; 10 bases fit TRBD1. From germline, CDR1 is SNHLY and CDR2 FYNNEI. The CDR3 sequence is 17 residues long. V shed 6 bases and J 3 bases; nucleotides not matched to a gene: 13. The CDR3 is CASRYPDRGQGDTEAFF. The CDR3 DNA reads as TGTGCCAGCAGATATCCCGACAGGGGGCAGGGGGACACTGAAGCTTTCTTT.

This chain connects TRBV25-1 to TRBJ1-1; possibly TRBD1 for D (5 bases). Germline lookup yields CDR1 MGHDK and CDR2 SYGVNS. This CDR3 contains 12 residues. The V and J ends lost 5 bases and 4 bases respectively, with 8 bases between them. The CDR3 region is CASSSGFTEAFF. The DNA of the CDR3 is TGTGCCAGCAGTTCAGGGTTCACTGAAGCTTTCTTT.

This chain links TRBV10-3 with TRBJ2-3; 9 positions agree with TRBD1. V was pared by 11 bases and J by 4 bases, with 7 bases of the junction left unmatched. This CDR3 contains 13 residues. Germline loops: CDR1 ENHRY, CDR2 SYGVKD. As DNA, the CDR3 is TGTGCCTTAGGACAGGGGCGCTCAGATACGCAGTATTTT. It encodes CALGQGRSDTQYF.

This rearrangement joins TRBV4-3 to TRBJ1-4; TRBD1 is a possible D gene (5 bases). This CDR3 comprises 17 residues. V lost 0 bases, J lost 5 bases, and 16 bases lay in between. The germline V gene has CDR1 LGHNA and CDR2 YSLEER. CDR3 nucleotide sequence: TGCGCCAGCAGCCAAGAGGGGGGTCAGTTTGGAAATGAAAAACTGTTTTTT. Amino acid sequence: CASSQEGGQFGNEKLFF.

The V call is TRBV28, the J call TRBJ2-5; 12 bases are shared with TRBD2. With 2 bases clipped from V and 5 bases from J, the junction kept 3 bases outside the gene matches. CDR1 and CDR2 from the germline V gene are MDHEN and SYDVKM. The CDR3 runs to 15 residues. The chain's CDR3 is CASSLTSGGRETQYF. The CDR3 bases are TGTGCCAGCAGTTTAACTAGCGGGGGGAGGGAGACCCAGTACTTC.

The chain carries TRBV5-1 and TRBJ1-1, with 7 bases lining up with TRBD1. The V gene end was trimmed by 3 bases and the J gene end by 2 bases; junction bases not matched to a gene: 10. The CDR3 is made up of 16 amino acids. The V gene's germline CDR1 is SGHRS and CDR2 YFSETQ. CDR3 sequence (DNA): TGCGCCAGCAGCTCTTGGACAGGAGGGTCTAACACTGAAGCTTTCTTT. Its translation is CASSSWTGGSNTEAFF.

This rearrangement joins TRBV5-1 to TRBJ1-2; D gene ambiguous. With 4 bases removed from V and 8 bases from J, the gap between germline ends came to 18 bases. The germline gives CDR1 SGHRS, CDR2 YFSETQ. The CDR3 consists of 14 residues. CDR3 in amino acids: CASSPLSGLSGYTF. CDR3 nucleotide sequence: TGCGCCAGCAGCCCCCTTAGCGGTTTGAGCGGCTACACCTTC.

The chain links TRBV6-6 to TRBJ1-1; D is uncertain. The length of the CDR3 is 15 residues. Trimming took off 0 bases at V and 4 bases at J, with 12 bases between the two ends. Germline-derived CDR1 and CDR2 are MNHNY and SVGAGI (reference sequence). Here the CDR3 reads CASSYSSPGSTEAFF. CDR3 bases: TGTGCCAGCAGTTACTCCTCACCGGGGAGCACTGAAGCTTTCTTT.

V is TRBV28 and J is TRBJ2-7; TRBD1 matches 8 bases. Germline loops: CDR1 MDHEN, CDR2 SYDVKM. The CDR3 is made up of 15 amino acids. The V gene end was trimmed by 4 bases and the J gene end by 5 bases; junction bases not matched to a gene: 10. The DNA of the CDR3 is TGTGCCAGCAGTTCACCGGGACAGGCGGACGACGAGCAGTACTTC. Residues: CASSSPGQADDEQYF.

The chain recombines TRBV19 with TRBJ2-5; D is ambiguous. Germline-derived CDR1 and CDR2 are LNHDA and SQIVND (reference sequence). The V and J ends lost 3 bases and 1 base respectively, with 3 bases between them. The CDR3 is made up of 12 amino acids. The CDR3 DNA sequence: TGTGCCAGTAGTATCTTCCAAGAGACCCAGTACTTC. As protein: CASSIFQETQYF.